Listed below are T cell receptor beta chains from one sample, sequenced in a study of neurological immune-mediated disorders. TCRdb processed the 5' RACE reads anew with MiXCR; each CDR3 protein has one entry. The sample has 55,000 or so distinct CDR3 sequences; 4% are singletons. Sequenced input: CD4+ T cells from blood. These receptors originate from a woman aged 40 to 50 with multiple sclerosis. Each CDR3 is given with its conserved first and last residue. A D gene is named only where the DNA matches it firmly. The size field is filled for only some rows; it gives once, few, many or a size class.

>TRBV29-1|many|-|TRBJ2-3
TGCAGCGTTTCCGGACGAACGAGAGATACGCAGTATTTT
CSVSGRTRDTQYF
>TRBV2|many|TRBD1|TRBJ2-3
TGTGCCAGCATGGAGGTCTCCGGGACAGCTAGCACAGATACGCAGTATTTT
CASMEVSGTASTDTQYF
>TRBV10-3|few|TRBD1|TRBJ1-4
TGTGCCATCAGTGGTCCCCTAGGACAGGGGAGTGAAAAACTGTTTTTT
CAISGPLGQGSEKLFF
>TRBV5-5|many|-|TRBJ1-2
TGTGCCAGCAGCCAACAGGCTCAAAACTATGGCTACACCTTC
CASSQQAQNYGYTF
>TRBV7-9|-|TRBD2|TRBJ2-5
TGTGCCAGCAGCTTACTGACTAGCATCCAAGAGACCCAGTACTTC
CASSLLTSIQETQYF
>TRBV9|many|TRBD1|TRBJ2-2
TGTGCCAGCAGCGTAGGTCGACAGGGGTCCACCGGGGAGCTGTTTTTT
CASSVGRQGSTGELFF
>TRBV5-1|many|-|TRBJ2-3
TGCGCCAGCAGCTTGGAGCAGGATACGCAGTATTTT
CASSLEQDTQYF
>TRBV10-3|-|TRBD1|TRBJ2-7
TGTGCCATCAGTGACTCCGGGACAGCCCCCTACGAGCAGTACTTC
CAISDSGTAPYEQYF
>TRBV29-1|many|-|TRBJ1-1
TGCAGCGTTCAAGAAGGGCCAATGAACACTGAAGCTTTCTTT
CSVQEGPMNTEAFF
>TRBV5-4|many|TRBD2|TRBJ2-7
TGTGCCAGCAGCTTGATACTAGCGGGGGCCTACGAGCAGTACTTC
CASSLILAGAYEQYF